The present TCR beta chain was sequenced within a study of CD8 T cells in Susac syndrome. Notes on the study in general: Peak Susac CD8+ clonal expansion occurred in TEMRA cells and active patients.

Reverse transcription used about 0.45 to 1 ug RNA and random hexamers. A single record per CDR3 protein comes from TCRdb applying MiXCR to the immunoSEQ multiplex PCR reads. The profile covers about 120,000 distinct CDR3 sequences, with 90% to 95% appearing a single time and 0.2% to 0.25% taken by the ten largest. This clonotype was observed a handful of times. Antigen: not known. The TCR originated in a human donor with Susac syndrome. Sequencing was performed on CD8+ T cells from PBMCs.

CDR3 bases: TGTGCCAGCAGCTCGGGACAGGATTACCACGAGCAGTACTTC. Encoded protein: CASSSGQDYHEQYF. This chain connects TRBV11-1 to TRBJ2-7, with TRBD1 matching over 8 bases. Germline lookup yields CDR1 SGHAT and CDR2 FQDESV (reference sequence). The CDR3 spans 14 residues. The V gene end was trimmed by 4 bases and the J gene end by 5 bases; junction bases not matched to a gene: 7. The full variable domain, completed using reference TRBV11-1 and TRBJ2-7, is EAEVAQSPRYKITEKSQAVAFWCDPISGHATLYWYRQILGQGPELLVQFQDESVVDDSQLPKDRFSAERLKGVDSTLKIQPAELGDSAMYLCASSSGQDYHEQYFGPGTRLTVT.